The next 2 T cell receptor beta chains were all read from a single sample in a study of patients and donors after allogeneic stem cell transplantation. TCRdb re-derived calls from the RT-PCR reads in MiXCR, one entry per CDR3 protein. The sample lists about a million distinct CDR3 sequences; around 17% were seen once. Sequenced sample: blood, either unsorted or a sorted T cell fraction (not recorded which). The receptors were sampled from a human donor who was either an allogeneic HSCT recipient or a stem cell or donor lymphocyte infusion donor (not recorded which). It is not recorded whose cells these are; they may come from a transplant donor.

This clonotype was counted only a few times. The rearrangement uses TRBV9 and TRBJ1-5, with 8 positions matching TRBD1. Germline V CDR1 and CDR2: SGDLS, YYNGEE. CDR3 length equals 13 residues. With 3 bases clipped from V and 6 bases from J, the junction kept 2 bases outside the gene matches. CDR3 sequence (DNA): TGTGCCAGCAGCGCGACAGGGGCTCAGCCCCAGCATTTT. Translation: CASSATGAQPQHF. Filled out from reference TRBV9 and TRBJ1-5, the complete variable domain reads DSGVTQTPKHLITATGQRVTLRCSPRSGDLSVYWYQQSLDQGLQFLIQYYNGEERAKGNILERFSAQQFPDLHSELNLSSLELGDSALYFCASSATGAQPQHFGDGTRLSIL.

This clonotype was detected only a few times. The chain links TRBV3-1 to TRBJ2-7; 10 positions agree with TRBD1. V lost 3 bases to trimming and J lost 6 bases; unmatched junction nucleotides: 2. This CDR3 has 13 residues. The germline V gene encodes CDR1 LGHDT and CDR2 YNNKEL (reference sequence). The CDR3 here is CASSHDRGREQYF. CDR3 nucleotides: TGTGCCAGCAGCCATGACAGGGGGCGCGAGCAGTACTTC.